The 2 T cell receptor beta chains reported below all come from one sample, sequenced in a study of response to subunit inactivated influenza vaccine. TCRdb re-analysed the RT-PCR reads in MiXCR, keeping a single row per CDR3 protein. The profile shows over 750,000 distinct CDR3 sequences, 21% of them singletons. The sequencing used PBMCs from blood, collected roughly 5 days after vaccination. The receptors were sampled from a man in his fifties who received an inactivated influenza vaccine.

The gene calls are TRBV11-2 and TRBJ1-3; D gene unclear. The CDR3 runs to 15 residues. The germline V gene has CDR1 SGHAT and CDR2 FQNNGV. V shed 0 bases and J shed 0 bases, with 6 bases lying between them. CDR3 nucleotides: TGTGCCAGCAGCTTAGAGGGATTCTCTGGAAACACCATATATTTT. As protein: CASSLEGFSGNTIYF.

In its sample, this clonotype was seen a few times. This chain links TRBV11-2 with TRBJ2-1; D may be TRBD1 or TRBD2 (5 bases each). There are 14 residues in the CDR3. The V end was cut by 4 bases, the J end by 7 bases, with 14 bases between. Germline V gene sequence: CDR1 SGHAT, CDR2 FQNNGV. The CDR3 DNA sequence: TGTGCCAGCAGCTCGCCTCGGGGCTTTAATGAGCAGTTCTTC. This sequence encodes CASSSPRGFNEQFF.